A single sample gave rise to the 14 T cell receptor beta chains below, sequenced in a study of CD8 T cells in ankylosing spondylitis. No antigen has been identified for these receptors. TCRdb reanalysed the 5' RACE reads using MiXCR and keeps one entry per CDR3 protein. The sample contains fewer than 500,000 distinct CDR3 sequences, roughly 26% of which appear only once. Overall study results and limits: It appeared that ankylosing spondylitis blood was characterized by a TCR beta motif of about 8 highly homologous variants.

The sample was blood, either unsorted or a sorted T cell fraction (not recorded which). The receptors were sampled from a male donor with ankylosing spondylitis.

This clonotype was seen only a few times. The chain carries TRBV6-1 and TRBJ2-2; D may be TRBD1 (6 bases). Germline V gene data show CDR1 as MNHNS and CDR2 as SASEGT. Trimming took 7 bases from V and 5 from J, leaving 14 bases between them. The CDR3 length is 14 residues. The DNA for the CDR3 is TGTGCCAGCACTCAGACAGGCGGAACCGGGGAGCTGTTTTTT. Protein product: CASTQTGGTGELFF.

Many counts were recorded for this clonotype. The V gene is TRBV5-1, the J gene TRBJ2-7; maybe TRBD2 (5 bases). CDR1 SGHRS and CDR2 YFSETQ come from the germline V gene. This CDR3 comprises 19 residues. V lost 3 bases, J lost 0 bases, and 25 bases lay in between. CDR3 protein: CASSSPTGKGGLGSYEQYF. The CDR3 nucleotides read TGCGCCAGCAGCTCCCCAACGGGAAAAGGAGGTTTGGGCTCCTACGAGCAGTACTTC.

This clonotype has a single count. This chain joins TRBV13 and TRBJ2-1; perhaps TRBD2 as D (6 bases). There are 17 residues in the CDR3. Germline V gene lookup returns CDR1 PRHDT and CDR2 FYEKMQ (reference sequence). V was cut by 1 base and J by 7 bases, with 20 bases left in between. CDR3 nucleotide sequence: TGTGCCAGCAGCTTAGTTGGTGGGACTGACGATATTAATGAGCAGTTCTTC. Amino acids: CASSLVGGTDDINEQFF.

The chain joins TRBV7-6 to TRBJ2-6; D perhaps matches TRBD2 (6 bases). Germline assignment: CDR1 SGHVS and CDR2 FNYEAQ. This CDR3 has 20 residues. Trimming took 0 bases from V and 1 from J, leaving 19 bases between them. CDR3 bases: TGTGCCAGCAGCTTAGCTAGCGGAAGCACATCATTTTCTGGGGCCAACGTCCTGACTTTC. Residues: CASSLASGSTSFSGANVLTF.

The gene calls are TRBV20-1 and TRBJ1-2; D not certain. Between the trimmed V and J ends, which lost 8 bases and 4 bases, there was a span of 11 bases. The germline CDR1 and CDR2 sequences are DFQATT and SNEGSKA (reference sequence). The CDR3 covers 11 residues. CDR3 bases: TGCAGTCCCGGCAGGTCCTATGGCTACACCTTC. Translating gives CSPGRSYGYTF.

The chain uses TRBV5-6 and TRBJ1-2; TRBD1 is a possible D gene (5 bases). The CDR3 consists of 14 residues. Trimming took off 4 bases at V and 2 bases at J, with 12 bases between the two ends. Germline-derived CDR1 and CDR2 are SGHDT and YYEEEE. The CDR3 DNA reads as TGTGCCAGCAGCCTGGGGACGGTCAACTATGGCTACACCTTC. Amino acids: CASSLGTVNYGYTF.

A few counts support this clonotype. The genes are TRBV20-1 and TRBJ2-5; TRBD2 matches 7 bases. The V and J ends lost 0 bases and 2 bases, in that order; junction bases with no gene match: 3. This CDR3 contains 14 residues. The germline V gene has CDR1 DFQATT and CDR2 SNEGSKA (reference sequence). CDR3 amino acids: CSAREAGTQETQYF. In DNA form, the CDR3 reads TGCAGTGCTAGAGAAGCGGGAACTCAAGAGACCCAGTACTTC.

The CDR3 nucleotides are TGCGCCAGCAGCTTGGACGGGAGGGACTATGAGCAGTTCTTC. Translation: CASSLDGRDYEQFF. The chain has TRBV5-1 and TRBJ2-1; 8 nucleotides align to TRBD2. After removal of 0 bases from V and 8 bases from J, the junction contained 4 bases not matched to a gene. The germline CDR1 and CDR2 sequences are SGHRS and YFSETQ. This CDR3 contains 14 residues.

This chain uses TRBV29-1 with TRBJ2-3; a weak D match, TRBD2 (5 bases). The germline CDR1 and CDR2 sequences are SQVTM and ANQGSEA. V was cut by 1 base and J by 1 base, with 15 bases left in between. The CDR3 consists of 16 residues. The CDR3 nucleotides are TGCAGCGTTGAAGGGAGGCCGCAGAGGGGCACAGATACGCAGTATTTT. Its translation: CSVEGRPQRGTDTQYF.

This clonotype showed up just a few times. J is TRBJ2-7 and V is TRBV3-1; tentative D call: TRBD1 (5 bases). This CDR3 has 12 residues. Germline CDR1 LGHDT, CDR2 YNNKEL (reference sequence). V shed 3 bases and J shed 6 bases, with 9 bases lying between them. The CDR3 DNA sequence: TGTGCCAGCAGCCATGACAGAACCGAGCAGTACTTC. This encodes CASSHDRTEQYF.

The chain is built from TRBV3-1 and TRBJ2-5, with unresolved D. The CDR3 has 15 residues. Germline loops: CDR1 LGHDT, CDR2 YNNKEL (reference sequence). V lost 0 bases to trimming and J lost 4 bases, with 12 bases between them. CDR3 coding DNA: TGTGCCAGCAGCCAAGATACGACTCCTCGAGAGACCCAGTACTTC. It encodes CASSQDTTPRETQYF.

There are many counts of this clonotype. The rearrangement joins TRBV5-1 to TRBJ2-2; 8 nucleotides match TRBD2. Per germline, CDR1 SGHRS and CDR2 YFSETQ. This CDR3 is built from 17 residues. V shed 1 base and J 4 bases; nucleotides not matched to a gene: 9. CDR3 residues: CASSLSGRALGTGELFF. As DNA, the CDR3 is TGCGCCAGCAGCTTGTCCGGGAGGGCCCTCGGCACCGGGGAGCTGTTTTTT. Based on the CDR3 plus reference TRBV5-1 and TRBJ2-2, the full variable domain is KAGVTQTPRYLIKTRGQQVTLSCSPISGHRSVSWYQQTPGQGLQFLFEYFSETQRNKGNFPGRFSGRQFSNSRSEMNVSTLELGDSALYLCASSLSGRALGTGELFFGEGSRLTVL.

The DNA for the CDR3 is TGTGCCAGCAGTGGGGGGGGGCAGTCCTCCTACGAGCAGTACTTC. Amino acid sequence: CASSGGGQSSYEQYF. The chain carries TRBV7-9 and TRBJ2-7; the D gene is possibly TRBD2 (7 bases). CDR3 length: 15 amino acids. Germline CDR1 is SEHNR and CDR2 is FQNEAQ (reference sequence). The V and J ends lost 6 bases and 0 bases respectively, with 15 bases between them.

This sequence joins TRBV15 and TRBJ1-3, with D perhaps TRBD1 (5 bases). Looked up from germline, CDR1 is LNHNV and CDR2 is YYDKDF (reference sequence). The CDR3 is 15 residues long. V lost 5 bases to trimming and J lost 2 bases, with 13 bases between them. As DNA, the CDR3 is TGTGCCACCAGCGTATGGGGACCTACTGGAAACACCATATATTTT. This translates into CATSVWGPTGNTIYF.